These 12 T cell receptor beta chains came from one sample sequenced in a study of T cell changes during pregnancy in multiple sclerosis (dated by TCRdb to between 2017 and 2020). Libraries were made using the immunoSEQ multiplex PCR assay. Not all clones reach the TCRdb copy of this immuneACCESS table, which keeps in-frame sequences only. Checked studies attribute under half of the gap to unresolved V genes and leave the rest unexplained. The sample includes approximately 100,000 clones, with approximately 92% observed a single time. The ten largest clones add up to around 4.1% of the sample. Here the sequenced sample was peripheral blood, taken in the first trimester of pregnancy. The receptors originated from a female donor with multiple sclerosis, enrolled in a pregnancy study.

This clone was detected a few times. This rearrangement joins TRBV30 to TRBJ1-5, with 7 bases lining up with TRBD1. The germline gives CDR1 GTSNPN, CDR2 SVGIG (reference sequence). Trimming took 5 bases from V and 4 from J; bases not matched to a gene: 8. This CDR3 has 14 amino acids. The CDR3 reads CAWAQGSGNQPQHF. The CDR3, as DNA: TGTGCCTGGGCACAGGGGAGCGGGAATCAGCCCCAGCATTTT. Based on the CDR3 plus reference TRBV30 and TRBJ1-5, the full variable domain is SQTIHQWPATLVQPVGSPLSLECTVEGTSNPNLYWYRQAAGRGLQLLFYSVGIGQISSEVPQNLSASRPQDRQFILSSKKLLLSDSGFYLCAWAQGSGNQPQHFGDGTRLSIL.

This clone was observed a few times. As DNA, the CDR3 is TGCAGCGTTACGTTAAGCGGACAGGGACTTTATGGCTACACCTTC. It is translated as CSVTLSGQGLYGYTF. V and J are TRBV29-1 and TRBJ1-2, with TRBD1 matching over 8 bases. The germline CDR1 and CDR2 sequences are SQVTM and ANQGSEA. The CDR3 loop spans 15 amino acids. V was clipped by 5 bases and J by 5 bases; unmatched bases: 13.

V usage is TRBV19 and J usage is TRBJ1-1; 7 bases are a match to TRBD1. V lost 5 bases to trimming and J lost 5 bases; unmatched junction nucleotides: 11. Germline V gene data show CDR1 as LNHDA and CDR2 as SQIVND (reference sequence). CDR3 length: 15 amino acids. The CDR3 is CASSASLWTGTEAFF. CDR3 nucleotide sequence: TGTGCCAGTAGTGCCTCTCTATGGACAGGAACTGAAGCTTTCTTT.

This sequence joins TRBV7-6 and TRBJ1-3; 8 nucleotides align to TRBD1. CDR1 and CDR2 (germline): SGHVS, FNYEAQ. CDR3 length: 14 amino acids. V trimming: 4 bases; J trimming: 4 bases; junction bases outside the gene matches: 3. Here the CDR3 reads CASSSRTGGNTIYF. The CDR3 nucleotides read TGTGCCAGCAGCTCCCGGACAGGGGGAAACACCATATATTTT.

V gene TRBV5-4 combines with J gene TRBJ2-6; 8 positions agree with TRBD2. The ends lost 2 bases at V and 0 bases at J; junction bases unmatched: 4. Germline V gene lookup returns CDR1 SGHNT and CDR2 YYREEE (reference sequence). The CDR3 has 17 amino acids. This chain's CDR3 is CASSLLADLSGANVLTF. The CDR3 DNA reads TGTGCCAGCAGCTTACTAGCGGACCTCTCTGGGGCCAACGTCCTGACTTTC.

The genes are TRBV11-2 and TRBJ2-7; D gene unclear. This CDR3 region has 12 residues. V was cut by 3 bases and J by 0 bases, with 3 bases left in between. Germline V gene sequence: CDR1 SGHAT, CDR2 FQNNGV. The CDR3: CASSFVSYEQYF. Written as DNA, the CDR3 is TGTGCCAGCAGCTTCGTCTCCTACGAGCAGTACTTC.

The chain is built from TRBV12-5 and TRBJ2-6; D is perhaps TRBD2 (5 bases). CDR3 size: 17 residues. V was shortened by 8 bases and J by 1 base, with 18 bases between the two germline ends. The germline V gene has CDR1 LGHNT and CDR2 FRNRAP. CDR3 nucleotides: TGTGCTAGTAAATCCGGGGTGGCCCTTTCTGGGGCCAACGTCCTGACTTTC. The encoded protein is CASKSGVALSGANVLTF.

V usage is TRBV5-1 and J usage is TRBJ2-5; TRBD1 matches 7 bases. The V gene's germline CDR1 is SGHRS and CDR2 YFSETQ. This CDR3 has 15 residues. The ends lost 4 bases at V and 1 base at J; junction bases unmatched: 7. The CDR3 region has the DNA TGCGCCAGCAGCGCCGGGACAGAGATCCAAGAGACCCAGTACTTC. Its protein product is CASSAGTEIQETQYF.

The V gene is TRBV4-1, the J gene TRBJ2-1; TRBD2 matches 13 bases. J gave up 9 bases and V 1 base, and 3 bases lay outside the gene matches. CDR3 size: 15 residues. Germline V CDR1 and CDR2: MGHRA, YSYEKL. CDR3 coding DNA: TGCGCCAGCAGCCAAGGACTAGCGGGGGGACGTGAGCAGTTCTTC. Its protein product is CASSQGLAGGREQFF.

This clone was detected only once. The gene calls are TRBV11-3 and TRBJ2-3, with TRBD2 matching 7 bases. CDR1 is SGHNT and CDR2 is YENEEA in the germline V gene. V lost 5 bases and J lost 8; bases outside the gene matches: 7. CDR3 size: 13 residues. In DNA, the CDR3 is TGTGCCAGCAGCCAGGGTGGGAGGGGTACGCAGTATTTT. This gives the protein CASSQGGRGTQYF. The full variable domain, its missing parts supplied by reference TRBV11-3 and TRBJ2-3, is EAGVVQSPRYKIIEKKQPVAFWCNPISGHNTLYWYLQNLGQGPELLIRYENEEAVDDSQLPKDRFSAERLKGVDSTLKIQPAELGDSAVYLCASSQGGRGTQYFGPGTRLTVL.

The chain links TRBV25-1 to TRBJ1-4; 7 bases match TRBD1. This CDR3 is 14 amino acids long. V dropped 7 bases and J dropped 7; count of bases not matched to a gene: 9. Germline values: CDR1 MGHDK, CDR2 SYGVNS. The chain's CDR3 is CASTYGQGVEKLFF. The CDR3 DNA is TGTGCCAGCACATATGGCCAGGGGGTTGAAAAACTGTTTTTT. Full variable domain (missing parts from reference TRBV25-1 and TRBJ1-4): EADIYQTPRYLVIGTGKKITLECSQTMGHDKMYWYQQDPGMELHLIHYSYGVNSTEKGDLSSESTVSRIRTEHFPLTLESARPSHTSQYLCASTYGQGVEKLFFGSGTQLSVL.

The rearrangement uses TRBV10-3 and TRBJ1-1; possibly TRBD1 for D (5 bases). This CDR3 comprises 14 residues. The V end lost 4 bases, the J end lost 3 bases, and 12 bases lay between the germline ends. From germline, CDR1 is ENHRY and CDR2 SYGVKD. CDR3: CAISGTNRDTEAFF. In nucleotides, the CDR3 is TGTGCCATCAGTGGGACAAACAGAGACACTGAAGCTTTCTTT.